Sequencing of this TCR beta chain was carried out in a study of beta chain features in type 1 diabetes. Overall study context: Healthy donors and patients showed comparable age, gender and cell yields. The study's findings and limits: Junctions at VDJ sites from type 1 diabetes patients had fewer insertions and more deletions. The question left open here concerned HLA type influencing TCRB rearrangement.

By way of CD45RO/CCR7/CD25/CD127/CD95/CD27, the CD4+ regulatory, stem cell-like memory, central memory and naive cells were sorted. Since all of the isolated RNA was reverse transcribed, expressed TCRB transcripts were what got sequenced. The protocol was immunoSEQ multiplex PCR, while the TCRdb copy is restricted to in-frame clones and leaves out a portion. Here the sample spans hundreds of thousands of clones, 14% being singletons. A few counts support this clone. Antigen unknown. The CDR3 contains 13 residues. Trimming took 5 bases from V and 5 from J, leaving 12 bases between them. Germline lookup yields CDR1 MNHEY and CDR2 SVGAGI.

Sequences were obtained from central memory CD4+ T cells from blood. This clonotype originated in a man aged 25-45 years in good health. The chain uses TRBV6-5 and TRBJ2-5; D may be TRBD2 (6 bases). CDR3 in DNA: TGTGCCAGCAGTGACTGGGGGGAGGAGACCCAGTACTTC. Its protein product is CASSDWGEETQYF.